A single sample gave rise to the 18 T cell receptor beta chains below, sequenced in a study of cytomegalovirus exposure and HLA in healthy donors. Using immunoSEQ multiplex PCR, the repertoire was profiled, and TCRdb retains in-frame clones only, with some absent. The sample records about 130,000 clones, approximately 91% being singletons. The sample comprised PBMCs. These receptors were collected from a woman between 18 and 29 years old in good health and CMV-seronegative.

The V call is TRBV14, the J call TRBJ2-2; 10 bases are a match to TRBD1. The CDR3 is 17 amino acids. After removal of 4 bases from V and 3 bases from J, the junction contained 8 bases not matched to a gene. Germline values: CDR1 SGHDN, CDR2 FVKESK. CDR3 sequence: CASSPLRGTGDTGELFF. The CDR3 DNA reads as TGTGCCAGCAGCCCACTGCGCGGGACAGGGGACACCGGGGAGCTGTTTTTT. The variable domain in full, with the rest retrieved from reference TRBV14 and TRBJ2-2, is EAGVTQFPSHSVIEKGQTVTLRCDPISGHDNLYWYRRVMGKEIKFLLHFVKESKQDESGMPNNRFLAERTGGTYSTLKVQPAELEDSGVYFCASSPLRGTGDTGELFFGEGSRLTVL.

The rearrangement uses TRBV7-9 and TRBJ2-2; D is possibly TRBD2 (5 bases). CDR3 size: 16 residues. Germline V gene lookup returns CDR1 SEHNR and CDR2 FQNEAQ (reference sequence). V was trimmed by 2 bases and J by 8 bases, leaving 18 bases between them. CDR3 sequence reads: CASSLPVAGYKGELFF. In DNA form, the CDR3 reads TGTGCCAGCAGCTTACCGGTGGCGGGTTACAAGGGGGAGCTGTTTTTT. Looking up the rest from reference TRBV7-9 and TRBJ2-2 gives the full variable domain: DTGVSQNPRHKITKRGQNVTFRCDPISEHNRLYWYRQTLGQGPEFLTYFQNEAQLEKSRLLSDRFSAERPKGSFSTLEIQRTEQGDSAMYLCASSLPVAGYKGELFFGEGSRLTVL.

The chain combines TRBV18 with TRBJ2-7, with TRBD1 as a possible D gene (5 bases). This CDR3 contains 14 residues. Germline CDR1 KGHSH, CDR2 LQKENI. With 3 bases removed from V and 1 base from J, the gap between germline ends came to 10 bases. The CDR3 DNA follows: TGTGCCAGCTCACCCACAGGCAGATCCTACGAGCAGTACTTC. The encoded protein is CASSPTGRSYEQYF.

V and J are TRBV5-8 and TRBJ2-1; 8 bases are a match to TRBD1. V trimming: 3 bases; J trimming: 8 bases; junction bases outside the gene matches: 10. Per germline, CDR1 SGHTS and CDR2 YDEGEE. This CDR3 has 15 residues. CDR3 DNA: TGTGCCAGCAGCTGGGACAGGTTTTCCTCCCATGAGCAGTTCTTC. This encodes CASSWDRFSSHEQFF.

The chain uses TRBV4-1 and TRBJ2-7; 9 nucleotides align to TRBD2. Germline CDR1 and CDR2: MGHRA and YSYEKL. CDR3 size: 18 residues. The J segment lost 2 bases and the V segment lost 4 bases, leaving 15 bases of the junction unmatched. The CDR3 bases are TGCGCCAGCAGCCCAGTCCGTGATAGCGGGAGACGGGCCTACGAGCAGTACTTC. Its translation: CASSPVRDSGRRAYEQYF.

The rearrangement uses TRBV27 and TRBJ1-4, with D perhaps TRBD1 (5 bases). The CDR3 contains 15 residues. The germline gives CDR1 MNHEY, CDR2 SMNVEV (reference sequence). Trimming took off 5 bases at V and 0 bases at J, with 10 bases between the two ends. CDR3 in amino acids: CASSLTGATNEKLFF. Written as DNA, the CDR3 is TGTGCCAGCAGTCTCACAGGTGCAACTAATGAAAAACTGTTTTTT.

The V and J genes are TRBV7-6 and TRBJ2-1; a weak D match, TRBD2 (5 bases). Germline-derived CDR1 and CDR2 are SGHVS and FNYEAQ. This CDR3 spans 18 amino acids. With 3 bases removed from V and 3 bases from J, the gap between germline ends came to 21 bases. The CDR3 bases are TGTGCCAGCAGCTTTCAGGACTCACGCTCACCGCTCTACAATGAGCAGTTCTTC. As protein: CASSFQDSRSPLYNEQFF.

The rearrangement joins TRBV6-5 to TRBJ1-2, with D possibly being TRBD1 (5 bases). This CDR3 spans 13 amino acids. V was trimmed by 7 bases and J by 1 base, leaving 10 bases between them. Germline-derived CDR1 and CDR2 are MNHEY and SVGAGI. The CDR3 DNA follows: TGTGCCAGCACGGCAGGGAATAACTATGGCTACACCTTC. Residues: CASTAGNNYGYTF.

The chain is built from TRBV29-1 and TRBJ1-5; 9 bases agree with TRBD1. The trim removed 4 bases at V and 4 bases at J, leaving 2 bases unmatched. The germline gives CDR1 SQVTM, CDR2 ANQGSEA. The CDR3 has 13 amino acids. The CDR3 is CSVGTGANQPQHF. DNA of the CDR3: TGCAGCGTTGGGACAGGGGCTAATCAGCCCCAGCATTTT.

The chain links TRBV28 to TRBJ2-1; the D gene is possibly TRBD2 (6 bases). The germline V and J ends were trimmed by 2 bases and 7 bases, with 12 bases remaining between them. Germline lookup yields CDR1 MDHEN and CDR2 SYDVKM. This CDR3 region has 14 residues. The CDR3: CASSLVGTLNEQFF. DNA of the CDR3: TGTGCCAGCAGTTTAGTCGGGACTCTGAATGAGCAGTTCTTC. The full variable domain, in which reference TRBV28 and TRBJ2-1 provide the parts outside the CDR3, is DVKVTQSSRYLVKRTGEKVFLECVQDMDHENMFWYRQDPGLGLRLIYFSYDVKMKEKGDIPEGYSVSREKKERFSLILESASTNQTSMYLCASSLVGTLNEQFFGPGTRLTVL.

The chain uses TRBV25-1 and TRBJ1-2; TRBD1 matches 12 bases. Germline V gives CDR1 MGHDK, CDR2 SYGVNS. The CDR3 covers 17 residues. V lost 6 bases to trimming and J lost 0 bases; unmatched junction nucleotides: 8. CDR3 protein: CASSLRDRGPSNYGYTF. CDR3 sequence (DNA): TGTGCCAGCAGCCTCCGGGACAGGGGGCCCTCTAACTATGGCTACACCTTC.

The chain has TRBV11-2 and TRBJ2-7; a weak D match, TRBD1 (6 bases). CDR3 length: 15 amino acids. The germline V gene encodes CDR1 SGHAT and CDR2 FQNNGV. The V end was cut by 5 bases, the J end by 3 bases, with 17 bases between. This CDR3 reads CASSPRGQGYYEQYF. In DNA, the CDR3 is TGTGCCAGCAGCCCGCGCGGGCAGGGGTACTACGAGCAGTACTTC.

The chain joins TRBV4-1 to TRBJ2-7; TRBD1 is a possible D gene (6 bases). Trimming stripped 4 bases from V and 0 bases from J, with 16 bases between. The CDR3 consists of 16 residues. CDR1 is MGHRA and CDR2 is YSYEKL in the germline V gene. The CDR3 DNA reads TGCGCCAGCAGCCGAATCCCGGGACATATCTCCTACGAGCAGTACTTC. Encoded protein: CASSRIPGHISYEQYF.

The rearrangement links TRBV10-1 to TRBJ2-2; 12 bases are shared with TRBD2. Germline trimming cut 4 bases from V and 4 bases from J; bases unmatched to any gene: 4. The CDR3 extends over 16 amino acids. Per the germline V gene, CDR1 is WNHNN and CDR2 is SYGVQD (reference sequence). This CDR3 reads CASSGTSGKGTGELFF. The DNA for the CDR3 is TGCGCCAGCAGTGGGACTAGCGGGAAGGGCACCGGGGAGCTGTTTTTT.

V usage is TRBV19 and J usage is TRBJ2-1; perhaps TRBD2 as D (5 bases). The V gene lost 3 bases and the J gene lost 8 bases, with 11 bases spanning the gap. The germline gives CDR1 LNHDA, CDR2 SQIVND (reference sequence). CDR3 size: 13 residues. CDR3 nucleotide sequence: TGTGCCAGTAGTATTACTAGTACCGATGAGCAGTTCTTC. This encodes CASSITSTDEQFF. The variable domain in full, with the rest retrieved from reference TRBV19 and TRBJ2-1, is DGGITQSPKYLFRKEGQNVTLSCEQNLNHDAMYWYRQDPGQGLRLIYYSQIVNDFQKGDIAEGYSVSREKKESFPLTVTSAQKNPTAFYLCASSITSTDEQFFGPGTRLTVL.

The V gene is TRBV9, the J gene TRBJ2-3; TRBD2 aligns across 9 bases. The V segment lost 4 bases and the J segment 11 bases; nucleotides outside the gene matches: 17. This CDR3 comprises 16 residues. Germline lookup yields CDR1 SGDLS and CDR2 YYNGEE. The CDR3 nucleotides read TGTGCCAGCAGCTCTCAATCCGGGACTAGCCTTAAAATGCAGTATTTT. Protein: CASSSQSGTSLKMQYF.

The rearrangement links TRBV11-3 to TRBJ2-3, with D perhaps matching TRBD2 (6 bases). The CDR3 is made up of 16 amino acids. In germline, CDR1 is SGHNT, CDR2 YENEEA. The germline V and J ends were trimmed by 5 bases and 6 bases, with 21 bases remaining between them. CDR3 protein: CASSRGGFGAGDTQYF. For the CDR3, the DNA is TGTGCCAGCAGCCGGGGAGGTTTCGGAGCAGGCGATACGCAGTATTTT.

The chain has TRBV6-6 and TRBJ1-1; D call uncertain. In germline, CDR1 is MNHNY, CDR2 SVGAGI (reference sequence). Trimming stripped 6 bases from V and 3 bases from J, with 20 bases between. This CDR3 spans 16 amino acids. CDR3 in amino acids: CASRPRGGVGDTEAFF. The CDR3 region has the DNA TGTGCCAGCAGACCCCGGGGAGGTGTTGGGGACACTGAAGCTTTCTTT.